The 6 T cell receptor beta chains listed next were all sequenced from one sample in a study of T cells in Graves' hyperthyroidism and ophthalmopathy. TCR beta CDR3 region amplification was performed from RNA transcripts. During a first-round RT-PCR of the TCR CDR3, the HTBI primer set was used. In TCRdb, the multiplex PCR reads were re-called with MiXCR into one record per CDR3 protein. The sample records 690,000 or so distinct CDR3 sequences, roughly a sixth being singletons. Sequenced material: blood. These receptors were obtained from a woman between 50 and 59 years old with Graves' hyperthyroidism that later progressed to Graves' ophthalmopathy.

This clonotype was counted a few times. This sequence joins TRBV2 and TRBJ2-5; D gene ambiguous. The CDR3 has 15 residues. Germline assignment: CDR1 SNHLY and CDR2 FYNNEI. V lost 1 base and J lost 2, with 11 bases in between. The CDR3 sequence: CASSEVNGPQETQYF. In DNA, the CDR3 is TGTGCCAGCAGTGAAGTAAATGGCCCACAAGAGACCCAGTACTTC.

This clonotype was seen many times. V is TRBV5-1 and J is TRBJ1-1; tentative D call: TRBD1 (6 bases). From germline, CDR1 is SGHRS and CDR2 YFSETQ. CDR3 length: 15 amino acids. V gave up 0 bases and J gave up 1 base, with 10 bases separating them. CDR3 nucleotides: TGCGCCAGCAGCTTGGTGGGCAGGGGGAACACTGAAGCTTTCTTT. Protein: CASSLVGRGNTEAFF.

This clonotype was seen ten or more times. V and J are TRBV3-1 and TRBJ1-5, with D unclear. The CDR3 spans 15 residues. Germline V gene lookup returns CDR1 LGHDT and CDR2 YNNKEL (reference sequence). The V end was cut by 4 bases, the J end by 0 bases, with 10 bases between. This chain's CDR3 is CASSRGRNSNQPQHF. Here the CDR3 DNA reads TGTGCCAGCAGCCGAGGACGGAATAGCAATCAGCCCCAGCATTTT.

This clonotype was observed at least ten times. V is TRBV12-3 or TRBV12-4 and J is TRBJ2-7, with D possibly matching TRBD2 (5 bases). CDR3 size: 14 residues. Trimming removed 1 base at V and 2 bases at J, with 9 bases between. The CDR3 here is CASSLDSGPYEQYF. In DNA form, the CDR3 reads TGTGCCAGCAGTTTAGACAGCGGACCCTACGAGCAGTACTTC.

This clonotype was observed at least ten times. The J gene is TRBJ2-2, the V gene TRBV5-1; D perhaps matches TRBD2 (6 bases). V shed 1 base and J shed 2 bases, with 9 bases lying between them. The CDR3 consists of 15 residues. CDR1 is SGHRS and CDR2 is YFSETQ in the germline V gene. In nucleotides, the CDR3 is TGCGCCAGCAGCTTGCACGGGGGTAACACCGGGGAGCTGTTTTTT. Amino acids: CASSLHGGNTGELFF. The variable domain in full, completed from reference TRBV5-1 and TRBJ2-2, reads KAGVTQTPRYLIKTRGQQVTLSCSPISGHRSVSWYQQTPGQGLQFLFEYFSETQRNKGNFPGRFSGRQFSNSRSEMNVSTLELGDSALYLCASSLHGGNTGELFFGEGSRLTVL.

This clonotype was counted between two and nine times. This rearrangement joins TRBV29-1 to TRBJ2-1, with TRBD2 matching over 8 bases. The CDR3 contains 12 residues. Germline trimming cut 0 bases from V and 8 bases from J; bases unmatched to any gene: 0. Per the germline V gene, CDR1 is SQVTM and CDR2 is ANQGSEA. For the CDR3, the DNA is TGCAGCGTTGAAGAACTAGCGGATGAGCAGTTCTTC. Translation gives CSVEELADEQFF.